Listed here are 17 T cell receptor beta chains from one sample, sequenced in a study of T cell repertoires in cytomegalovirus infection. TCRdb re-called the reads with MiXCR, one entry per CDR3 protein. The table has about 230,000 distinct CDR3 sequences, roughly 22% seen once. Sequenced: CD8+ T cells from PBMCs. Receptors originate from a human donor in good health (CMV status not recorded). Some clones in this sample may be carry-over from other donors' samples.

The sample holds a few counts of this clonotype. The DNA of the CDR3 is TGTGCCACCTTCAGCGGGGGCTCCTACAATGAGCAGTTCTTC. Encoded protein: CATFSGGSYNEQFF. The chain employs TRBV28 and TRBJ2-1; 8 bases match TRBD2. V lost 10 bases, J lost 0 bases, and 5 bases stayed unmatched. CDR1 is MDHEN and CDR2 is SYDVKM in the germline V gene. This CDR3 has 14 residues.

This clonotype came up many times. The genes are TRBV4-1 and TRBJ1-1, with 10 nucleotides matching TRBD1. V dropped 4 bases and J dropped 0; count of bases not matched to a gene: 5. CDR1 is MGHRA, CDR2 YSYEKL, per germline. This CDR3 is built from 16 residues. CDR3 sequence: CASSRGQGVMNTEAFF. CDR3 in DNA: TGCGCCAGCAGCCGAGGACAGGGGGTCATGAACACTGAAGCTTTCTTT.

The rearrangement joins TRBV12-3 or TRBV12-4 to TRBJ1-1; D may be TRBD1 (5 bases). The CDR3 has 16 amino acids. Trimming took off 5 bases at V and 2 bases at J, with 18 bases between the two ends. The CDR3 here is CASSPTLPGPNTEAFF. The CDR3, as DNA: TGTGCCAGCAGTCCTACCCTCCCGGGACCTAACACTGAAGCTTTCTTT.

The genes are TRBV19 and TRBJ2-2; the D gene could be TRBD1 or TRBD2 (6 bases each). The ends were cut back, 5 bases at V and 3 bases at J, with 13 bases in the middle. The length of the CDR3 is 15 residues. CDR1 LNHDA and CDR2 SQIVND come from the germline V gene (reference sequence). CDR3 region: CASSWGARDTGELFF. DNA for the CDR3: TGTGCCAGTAGTTGGGGGGCGCGGGACACCGGGGAGCTGTTTTTT. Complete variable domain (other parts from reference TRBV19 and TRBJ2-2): DGGITQSPKYLFRKEGQNVTLSCEQNLNHDAMYWYRQDPGQGLRLIYYSQIVNDFQKGDIAEGYSVSREKKESFPLTVTSAQKNPTAFYLCASSWGARDTGELFFGEGSRLTVL.

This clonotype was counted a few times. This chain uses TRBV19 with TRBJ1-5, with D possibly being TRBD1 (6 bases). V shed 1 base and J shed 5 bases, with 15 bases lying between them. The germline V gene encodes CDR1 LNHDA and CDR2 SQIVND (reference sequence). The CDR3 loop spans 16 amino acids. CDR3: CASSIVGQTHHQPQHF. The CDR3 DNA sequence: TGTGCCAGTAGTATAGTAGGACAGACACATCATCAGCCCCAGCATTTT.

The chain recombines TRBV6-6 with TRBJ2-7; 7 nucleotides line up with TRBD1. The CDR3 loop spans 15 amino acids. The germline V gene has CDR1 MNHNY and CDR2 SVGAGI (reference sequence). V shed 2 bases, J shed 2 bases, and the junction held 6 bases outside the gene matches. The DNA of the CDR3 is TGTGCCAGCAGTTACCCTACAGGGGTCACCTACGAGCAGTACTTC. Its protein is CASSYPTGVTYEQYF.

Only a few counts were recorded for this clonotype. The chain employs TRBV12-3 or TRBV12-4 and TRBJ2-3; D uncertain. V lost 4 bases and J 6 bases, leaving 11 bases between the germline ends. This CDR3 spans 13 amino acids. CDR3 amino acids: CASSSSVEDTQYF. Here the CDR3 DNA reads TGTGCCAGCAGTTCCTCGGTAGAGGATACGCAGTATTTT.

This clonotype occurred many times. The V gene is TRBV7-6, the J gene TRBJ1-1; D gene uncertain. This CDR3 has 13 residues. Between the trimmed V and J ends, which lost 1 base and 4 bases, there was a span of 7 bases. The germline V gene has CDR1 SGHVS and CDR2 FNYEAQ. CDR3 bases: TGTGCCAGCAGCTTAGAGGGCGGCACTGAAGCTTTCTTT. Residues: CASSLEGGTEAFF.

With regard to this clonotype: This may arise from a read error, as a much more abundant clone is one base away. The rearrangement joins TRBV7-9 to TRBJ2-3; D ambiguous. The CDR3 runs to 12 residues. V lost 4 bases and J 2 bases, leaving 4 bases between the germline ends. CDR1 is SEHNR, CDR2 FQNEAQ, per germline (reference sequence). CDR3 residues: CASSSNTDTQYF. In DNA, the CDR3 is TGTGCCAGCAGCTCAAACACAGATACGCAGTATTTT.

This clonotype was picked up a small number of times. This CDR3 is CASSSWDSNEQFF. CDR3 coding DNA: TGTGCCAGCAGTTCCTGGGACAGCAATGAGCAGTTCTTC. The chain joins TRBV28 to TRBJ2-1; 7 bases match TRBD1. The CDR3 spans 13 residues. Germline lookup yields CDR1 MDHEN and CDR2 SYDVKM. V shed 4 bases and J 6 bases; nucleotides not matched to a gene: 3.

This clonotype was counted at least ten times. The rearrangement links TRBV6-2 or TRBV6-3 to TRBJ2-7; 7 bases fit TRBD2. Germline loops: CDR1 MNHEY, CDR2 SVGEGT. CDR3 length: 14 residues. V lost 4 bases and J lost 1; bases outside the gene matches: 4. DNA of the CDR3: TGTGCCAGCAGTTGGTCCGGGGGGTCCTACGAGCAGTACTTC. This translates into CASSWSGGSYEQYF.

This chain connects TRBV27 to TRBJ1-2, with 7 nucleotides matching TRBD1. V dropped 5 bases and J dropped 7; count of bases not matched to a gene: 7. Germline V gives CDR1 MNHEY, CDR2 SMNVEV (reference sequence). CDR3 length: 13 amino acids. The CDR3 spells CASSIDRAGGYTF. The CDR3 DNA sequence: TGTGCCAGCAGTATCGACAGGGCTGGTGGCTACACCTTC.

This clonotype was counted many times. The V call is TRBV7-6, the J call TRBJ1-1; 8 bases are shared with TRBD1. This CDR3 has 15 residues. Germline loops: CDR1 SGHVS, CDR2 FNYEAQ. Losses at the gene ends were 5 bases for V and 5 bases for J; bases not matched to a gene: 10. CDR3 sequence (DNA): TGTGCCAGCAGCGAGCGACAGGGGACGGAGACTGAAGCTTTCTTT. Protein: CASSERQGTETEAFF.

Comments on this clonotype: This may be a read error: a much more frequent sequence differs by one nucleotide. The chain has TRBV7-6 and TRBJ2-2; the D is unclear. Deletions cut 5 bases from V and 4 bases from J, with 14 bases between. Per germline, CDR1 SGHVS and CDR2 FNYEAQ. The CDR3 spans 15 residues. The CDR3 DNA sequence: TGTGCCAGCAGCCCCGGGCCTAGGAGCACCGGGGAGCTGTTTTTT. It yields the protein CASSPGPRSTGELFF.

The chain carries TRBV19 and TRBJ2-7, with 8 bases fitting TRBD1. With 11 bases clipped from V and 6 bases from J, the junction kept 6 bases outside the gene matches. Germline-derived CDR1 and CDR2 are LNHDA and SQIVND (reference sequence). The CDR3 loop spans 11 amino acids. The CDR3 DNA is TGTGCCGTTTGGACAGGGCTCGAGCAGTACTTC. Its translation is CAVWTGLEQYF.

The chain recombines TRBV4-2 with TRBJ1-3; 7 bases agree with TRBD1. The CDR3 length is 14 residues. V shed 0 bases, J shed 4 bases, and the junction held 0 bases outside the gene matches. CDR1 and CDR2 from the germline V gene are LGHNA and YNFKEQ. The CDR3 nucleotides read TGTGCCAGCAGCCAAGAGGGACAGGGAAACACCATATATTTT. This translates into CASSQEGQGNTIYF.

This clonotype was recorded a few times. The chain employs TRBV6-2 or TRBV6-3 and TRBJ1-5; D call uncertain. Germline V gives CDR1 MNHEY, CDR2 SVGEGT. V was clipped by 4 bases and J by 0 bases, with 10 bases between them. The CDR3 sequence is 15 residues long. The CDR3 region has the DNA TGTGCCAGCAGTTCCAGCCGGTATAGCAATCAGCCCCAGCATTTT. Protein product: CASSSSRYSNQPQHF.